A single sample is the source of the 5 T cell receptor beta chains below, sequenced in a study of vaccination effects on CD4 cells after COVID-19. Which antigens these TCRs recognize remains unknown. Expansion with viral peptide pools was applied to antigen-specific CD4+ T cells by the ViraFEST assay prior to sequencing. The authors isolated CD4+ T cells after about eleven days of culture. People in the vaccine group had not been infected with SARS-CoV-2 before, and their nucleocapsid antibodies were negative. The data were produced by immunoSEQ multiplex PCR, yet TCRdb's version contains in-frame clones alone and is incomplete. Among some 65,000 clones listed, around 77% were seen once. Sequenced material: CD4+ T cells from PBMCs cultured with HCoV-NL63 spike peptides, taken before COVID-19 vaccination. Receptor source: a human donor who received a COVID-19 vaccine.

The J gene is TRBJ1-1, the V gene TRBV29-1; 7 positions match TRBD1. V gave up 6 bases and J gave up 0 bases; unmatched junction bases: 7. Germline V lookup: CDR1 SQVTM, CDR2 ANQGSEA. The CDR3 spans 14 residues. CDR3 amino acids: CSVDDDRVNTEAFF. The CDR3 DNA reads as TGCAGCGTCGATGACGACAGGGTGAACACTGAAGCTTTCTTT. The full variable domain, its missing parts supplied by reference TRBV29-1 and TRBJ1-1, is SAVISQKPSRDICQRGTSLTIQCQVDSQVTMMFWYRQQPGQSLTLIATANQGSEATYESGFVIDKFPISRPNLTFSTLTVSNMSPEDSSIYLCSVDDDRVNTEAFFGQGTRLTVV.

V and J are TRBV2 and TRBJ1-6; D unclear. This CDR3 comprises 14 residues. Germline CDR1 is SNHLY and CDR2 is FYNNEI. The germline V and J ends were trimmed by 3 bases and 0 bases, with 3 bases remaining between them. CDR3 nucleotides: TGTGCCAGCAGTGAGAGCTCCTATAATTCACCCCTCCACTTT. Translating it yields CASSESSYNSPLHF.

V usage is TRBV9 and J usage is TRBJ1-6; D is unresolved. The germline V gene encodes CDR1 SGDLS and CDR2 YYNGEE. V was pared by 0 bases and J by 3 bases, with 7 bases between. This CDR3 comprises 15 residues. The CDR3 protein is CASSVGANYNSPLHF. DNA of the CDR3: TGTGCCAGCAGCGTAGGAGCAAACTATAATTCACCCCTCCACTTT.

The chain carries TRBV10-3 and TRBJ2-5; 10 bases line up with TRBD2. CDR1 is ENHRY, CDR2 SYGVKD, per germline. This CDR3 contains 17 residues. V was clipped by 3 bases and J by 5 bases; unmatched bases: 12. In nucleotides, the CDR3 is TGTGCCATCAGTGATGGGTCTAGCGGGGGCTTAAGGGAGACCCAGTACTTC. Protein sequence: CAISDGSSGGLRETQYF.

The chain couples TRBV14 to TRBJ2-2; 11 positions match TRBD2. Trimming removed 4 bases from V and 5 bases from J; junction bases left unmatched: 12. This CDR3 region has 18 residues. Germline V gene lookup returns CDR1 SGHDN and CDR2 FVKESK. The CDR3 DNA is TGTGCCAGCAGCCCGTCCCTGAATCTAGCGGGGGGAACCGGGGAGCTGTTTTTT. Amino acid sequence: CASSPSLNLAGGTGELFF.